This entry lists 9 T cell receptor beta chains sequenced from one sample in a study of lymphopenia after photon versus proton radiotherapy. Assay used: immunoSEQ multiplex PCR; TCRdb lists only in-frame clones, some missing. This sample yields 150,000 to 200,000 clones, of which about 88% are seen a single time; approximately 4.8% belongs to the top ten. Material: peripheral blood, obtained from a patient treated with photon-based radiotherapy. These receptors all stem from a middle-aged man with gastric cancer.

The J gene is TRBJ1-4, the V gene TRBV29-1; no clear D. The V gene's germline CDR1 is SQVTM and CDR2 ANQGSEA. V lost 4 bases to trimming and J lost 4 bases, with 7 bases between them. The CDR3 sequence is 12 residues long. CDR3 bases: TGCAGCGTTGCCAGTTTTAATGAAAAACTGTTTTTT. Encoded protein: CSVASFNEKLFF.

The chain couples TRBV5-4 to TRBJ2-2, with 7 bases aligning to TRBD1. J gave up 0 bases and V 4 bases, and 3 bases lay outside the gene matches. The CDR3 loop spans 15 amino acids. CDR1 SGHNT and CDR2 YYREEE come from the germline V gene (reference sequence). Here the CDR3 reads CASSLGQSNTGELFF. For the CDR3, the DNA is TGTGCCAGCAGCCTGGGACAGTCGAACACCGGGGAGCTGTTTTTT.

The CDR3 DNA reads TGTGCCAGCAGCCCGGGACTAGCGGGTTACAATGAGCAGTTCTTC. Protein product: CASSPGLAGYNEQFF. V and J are TRBV7-3 and TRBJ2-1; 12 nucleotides line up with TRBD2. CDR3 length: 15 residues. CDR1 and CDR2 from the germline V gene are SGHTA and FQGTGA. With 5 bases clipped from V and 4 bases from J, the junction kept 3 bases outside the gene matches.

J is TRBJ2-7 and V is TRBV18; 9 nucleotides line up with TRBD2. The CDR3 consists of 14 residues. J was trimmed by 1 base and V by 4 bases; bases with no gene match: 2. Germline CDR1 reads KGHSH; CDR2 reads LQKENI. CDR3 DNA: TGTGCCAGCTCACTGGGACTAGCATCCTACGAGCAGTACTTC. Translating gives CASSLGLASYEQYF.

The chain links TRBV9 to TRBJ2-2, with D possibly matching TRBD2 (6 bases). This CDR3 comprises 16 residues. V gave up 0 bases and J gave up 1 base, with 10 bases separating them. Germline loops: CDR1 SGDLS, CDR2 YYNGEE. The CDR3 here is CASSVAAGLNTGELFF. DNA for the CDR3: TGTGCCAGCAGCGTAGCGGCGGGATTGAACACCGGGGAGCTGTTTTTT.

The rearrangement uses TRBV18 and TRBJ1-5; 9 bases line up with TRBD1. The CDR3 runs 14 residues. CDR1 and CDR2 (germline): KGHSH, LQKENI. The V segment lost 4 bases and the J segment 6 bases; nucleotides outside the gene matches: 4. The CDR3 reads CASSRTGDGQPQHF. Here the CDR3 DNA reads TGTGCCAGCTCACGGACAGGGGATGGTCAGCCCCAGCATTTT. Using reference TRBV18 and TRBJ1-5 for the parts outside the CDR3, the full variable domain is NAGVMQNPRHLVRRRGQEARLRCSPMKGHSHVYWYRQLPEEGLKFMVYLQKENIIDESGMPKERFSAEFPKEGPSILRIQQVVRGDSAAYFCASSRTGDGQPQHFGDGTRLSIL.

This chain links TRBV6-5 with TRBJ2-4; no reliable D call. V dropped 9 bases and J dropped 6 bases, with 9 bases sitting between them. Germline-derived CDR1 and CDR2 are MNHEY and SVGAGI. This CDR3 is built from 11 residues. CDR3 residues: CASPRANIQYF. In nucleotides, the CDR3 is TGTGCCAGTCCGAGAGCAAACATTCAGTACTTC.

This chain joins TRBV7-3 and TRBJ1-1; D remains unclear. The V and J ends lost 5 bases and 2 bases respectively, with 9 bases between them. This CDR3 comprises 13 residues. Germline CDR1 SGHTA, CDR2 FQGTGA. CDR3: CASSISRNTEAFF. CDR3 nucleotides: TGTGCCAGCAGCATATCAAGAAACACTGAAGCTTTCTTT.

For the CDR3, the DNA is TGTGCCAGTAGTCCGAGCGGGGGCAGCTCCTACGAGCAGTACTTC. This gives the protein CASSPSGGSSYEQYF. V usage is TRBV19 and J usage is TRBJ2-7; 8 bases map to TRBD2. This CDR3 is built from 15 residues. Germline CDR1 is LNHDA and CDR2 is SQIVND (reference sequence). Unmatched junction bases numbered 6, after V lost 5 bases and J lost 0 bases.